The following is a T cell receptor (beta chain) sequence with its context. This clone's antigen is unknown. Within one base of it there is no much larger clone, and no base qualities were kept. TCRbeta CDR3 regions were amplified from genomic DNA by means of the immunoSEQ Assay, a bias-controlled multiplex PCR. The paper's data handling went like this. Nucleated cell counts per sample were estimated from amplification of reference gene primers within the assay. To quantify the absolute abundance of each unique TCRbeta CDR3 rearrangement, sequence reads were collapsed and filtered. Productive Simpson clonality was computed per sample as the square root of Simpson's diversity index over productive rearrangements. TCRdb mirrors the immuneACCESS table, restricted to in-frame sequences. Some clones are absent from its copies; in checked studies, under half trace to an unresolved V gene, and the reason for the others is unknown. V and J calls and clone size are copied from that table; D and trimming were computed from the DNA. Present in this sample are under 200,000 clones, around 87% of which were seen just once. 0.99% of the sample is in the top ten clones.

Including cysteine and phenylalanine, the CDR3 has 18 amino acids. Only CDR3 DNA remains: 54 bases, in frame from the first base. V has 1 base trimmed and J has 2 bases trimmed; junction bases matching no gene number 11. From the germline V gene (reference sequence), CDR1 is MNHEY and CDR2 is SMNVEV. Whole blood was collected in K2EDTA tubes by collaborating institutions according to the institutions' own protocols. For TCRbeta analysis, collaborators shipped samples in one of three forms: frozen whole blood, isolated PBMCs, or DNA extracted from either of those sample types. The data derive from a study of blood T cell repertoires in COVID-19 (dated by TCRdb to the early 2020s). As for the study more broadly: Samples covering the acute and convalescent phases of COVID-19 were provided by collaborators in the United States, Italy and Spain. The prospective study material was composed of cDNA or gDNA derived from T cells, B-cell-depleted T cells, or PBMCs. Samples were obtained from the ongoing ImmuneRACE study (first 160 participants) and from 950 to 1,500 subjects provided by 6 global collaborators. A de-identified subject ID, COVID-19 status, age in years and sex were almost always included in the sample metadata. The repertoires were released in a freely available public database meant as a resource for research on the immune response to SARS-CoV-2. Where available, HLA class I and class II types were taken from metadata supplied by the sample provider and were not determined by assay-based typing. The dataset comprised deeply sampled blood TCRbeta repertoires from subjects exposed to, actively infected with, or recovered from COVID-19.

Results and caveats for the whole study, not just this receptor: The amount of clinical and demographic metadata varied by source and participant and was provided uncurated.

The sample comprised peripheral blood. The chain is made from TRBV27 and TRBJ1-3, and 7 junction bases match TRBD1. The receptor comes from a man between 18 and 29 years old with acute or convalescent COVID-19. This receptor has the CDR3 CASSLWAIDREPGNTIYF. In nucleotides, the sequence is TGTGCCAGCAGTTTATGGGCCATTGACAGGGAGCCTGGAAACACCATATATTTT.